This section outlines one T cell receptor (beta chain) sequence together with its context. Deletions cut 3 bases from V and 9 bases from J, with 6 bases between. The CDR3 runs to 11 residues. Germline CDR1 and CDR2: LGHNT and FRNRAP. These data are taken from a study of technical replicates of blood from several donors. TCRdb keeps only in-frame clones here, not all; method: immunoSEQ multiplex PCR. Altogether tens of thousands of clones are present, over 90% being singletons, with the ten largest covering roughly 0.25%. This TCR was recovered from a human donor in good health. The material sequenced was T cells isolated from PBMCs. This chain links TRBV12-5 with TRBJ1-5; D not resolved. The CDR3 sequence: CASGFSWPQHF. In DNA, the CDR3 is TGTGCTAGTGGTTTTTCTTGGCCCCAGCATTTT.